The 4 T cell receptor beta chains below come from one sample, sequenced in a study of blood T cell repertoires in COVID-19. Generated by immunoSEQ multiplex PCR, the TCRdb table keeps only in-frame clones and is missing some. The table lists around 100,000 clones, more than 85% of them singletons. Sequencing used peripheral blood. All receptors come from a human donor in a cohort sampled during active COVID-19.

This sequence joins TRBV7-8 and TRBJ1-3; 8 bases align to TRBD1. The V segment lost 5 bases and the J segment 8 bases; nucleotides outside the gene matches: 11. Germline V gives CDR1 SGHVS, CDR2 FQNEAQ. The CDR3 is 15 amino acids. CDR3 nucleotide sequence: TGTGCCAGCAGCGCGACAGGGGTGAGAATGGACACCATATATTTT. Its protein is CASSATGVRMDTIYF.

The CDR3 DNA sequence: TGTGCCAGCAGCTTCGGGGGCCGCGGGAGGGGAGATGAGCAGTTCTTC. Encoded protein: CASSFGGRGRGDEQFF. The chain is built from TRBV27 and TRBJ2-1; 9 nucleotides match TRBD2. This CDR3 has 16 residues. V shed 6 bases and J 8 bases; nucleotides not matched to a gene: 14. Germline lookup yields CDR1 MNHEY and CDR2 SMNVEV (reference sequence).

The J gene is TRBJ2-7, the V gene TRBV21-1; the table assigns TRBD2, which was not confirmed against the DNA. TRBV21-1 is assigned pseudogene status. The CDR3 has 15 residues. This chain's CDR3 is CASSRRLAGGYEQYF. Written as DNA, the CDR3 is TGTGCCAGCAGCCGAAGACTAGCGGGGGGGTACGAGCAGTACTTC.

This clone was counted once. The chain uses TRBV5-1 and TRBJ2-1, with TRBD1 as a possible D gene (6 bases). CDR1 is SGHRS and CDR2 is YFSETQ in the germline V gene. The CDR3 totals 14 residues. Trimming cost V 0 bases and J 5 bases, with 9 bases left between them. CDR3 nucleotide sequence: TGCGCCAGCAGCTTGGGGGACACCCACAATGAGCAGTTCTTC. Protein product: CASSLGDTHNEQFF.